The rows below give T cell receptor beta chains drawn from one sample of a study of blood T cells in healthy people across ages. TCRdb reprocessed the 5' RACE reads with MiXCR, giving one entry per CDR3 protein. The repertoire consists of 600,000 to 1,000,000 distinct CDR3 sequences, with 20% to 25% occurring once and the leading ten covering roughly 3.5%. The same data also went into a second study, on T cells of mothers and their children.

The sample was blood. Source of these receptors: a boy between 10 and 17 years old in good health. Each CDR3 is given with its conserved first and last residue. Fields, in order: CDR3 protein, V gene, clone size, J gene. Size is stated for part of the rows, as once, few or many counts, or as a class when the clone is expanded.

CDR3: CASSLLVGENTEAFF
V: TRBV13
size: .
J: TRBJ1-1

CDR3: CASSLADQGDEQYF
V: TRBV7-2
size: .
J: TRBJ2-7

CDR3: CSVEPKRETQYF
V: TRBV29-1
size: few
J: TRBJ2-3

CDR3: CASSLAGGQNTGELFF
V: TRBV7-9
size: .
J: TRBJ2-2

CDR3: CSARPGQYYEQYF
V: TRBV20-1
size: .
J: TRBJ2-7

CDR3: CASSVRGQNIQYF
V: TRBV14
size: few
J: TRBJ2-4

CDR3: CASSPDVRGRNTEAFF
V: TRBV28
size: few
J: TRBJ1-1

CDR3: CSVDWTGSLADTQYF
V: TRBV29-1
size: .
J: TRBJ2-3

CDR3: CASPNLAGGPKQYF
V: TRBV6-6
size: few
J: TRBJ2-7

CDR3: CASSYRGRRETQYF
V: TRBV28
size: .
J: TRBJ2-5

CDR3: CASTHRAGGDEKLFF
V: TRBV27
size: few
J: TRBJ1-4

CDR3: CAIRSSGSLSYEQYF
V: TRBV10-3
size: .
J: TRBJ2-7

CDR3: CASSGRGYRDRTTNYGYTF
V: TRBV2
size: few
J: TRBJ1-2

CDR3: CASSLAGTGKSYEQYF
V: TRBV7-2
size: .
J: TRBJ2-7

CDR3: CASSLAGAASTDTQYF
V: TRBV5-5
size: .
J: TRBJ2-3

CDR3: CAISLGLAGASYEQYF
V: TRBV10-3
size: few
J: TRBJ2-7

CDR3: CASSSGMAGYSYGYTF
V: TRBV7-9
size: .
J: TRBJ1-2

CDR3: CSVEVRMKGTQYF
V: TRBV29-1
size: .
J: TRBJ2-3

CDR3: CASSQGQGNGKLFF
V: TRBV5-1
size: few
J: TRBJ1-4

CDR3: CASSPESHRGTYEQYF
V: TRBV7-2
size: .
J: TRBJ2-7

CDR3: CAWNRGPSSGNTIYF
V: TRBV30
size: .
J: TRBJ1-3

CDR3: CASSLSGFSYNEQFF
V: TRBV5-1
size: .
J: TRBJ2-1

CDR3: CASSQVSGGGYYEQYF
V: TRBV4-1
size: .
J: .

CDR3: CASRPTGLETQYF
V: TRBV25-1
size: many
J: TRBJ2-5

CDR3: CASSLDLASYGYTF
V: TRBV7-9
size: few
J: TRBJ1-2

CDR3: CASSSTTGGREFGSYEQYF
V: TRBV5-1
size: .
J: TRBJ2-7

CDR3: CASSQGRTGSTGELFF
V: TRBV3-1
size: few
J: TRBJ2-2

CDR3: CSARDPTRDRGPGEQYF
V: TRBV20-1
size: .
J: .

CDR3: CASSSWNEQFF
V: TRBV7-2
size: few
J: TRBJ2-1